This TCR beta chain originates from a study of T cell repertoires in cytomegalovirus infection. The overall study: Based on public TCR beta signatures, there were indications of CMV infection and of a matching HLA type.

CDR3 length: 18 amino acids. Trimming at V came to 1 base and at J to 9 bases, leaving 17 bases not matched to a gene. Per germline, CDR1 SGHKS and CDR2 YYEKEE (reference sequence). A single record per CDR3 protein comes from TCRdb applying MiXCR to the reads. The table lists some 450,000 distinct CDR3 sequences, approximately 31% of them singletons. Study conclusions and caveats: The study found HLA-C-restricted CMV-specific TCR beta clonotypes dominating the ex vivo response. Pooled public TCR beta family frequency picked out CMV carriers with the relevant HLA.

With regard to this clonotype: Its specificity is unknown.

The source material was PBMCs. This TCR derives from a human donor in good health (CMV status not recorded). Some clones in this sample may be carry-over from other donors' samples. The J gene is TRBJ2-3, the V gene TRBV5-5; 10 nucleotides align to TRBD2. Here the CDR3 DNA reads TGTGCCAGCAGCTTGTTGGGCGTAGCGGGGGGACAGACAGCGACGCAGTATTTT. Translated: CASSLLGVAGGQTATQYF.